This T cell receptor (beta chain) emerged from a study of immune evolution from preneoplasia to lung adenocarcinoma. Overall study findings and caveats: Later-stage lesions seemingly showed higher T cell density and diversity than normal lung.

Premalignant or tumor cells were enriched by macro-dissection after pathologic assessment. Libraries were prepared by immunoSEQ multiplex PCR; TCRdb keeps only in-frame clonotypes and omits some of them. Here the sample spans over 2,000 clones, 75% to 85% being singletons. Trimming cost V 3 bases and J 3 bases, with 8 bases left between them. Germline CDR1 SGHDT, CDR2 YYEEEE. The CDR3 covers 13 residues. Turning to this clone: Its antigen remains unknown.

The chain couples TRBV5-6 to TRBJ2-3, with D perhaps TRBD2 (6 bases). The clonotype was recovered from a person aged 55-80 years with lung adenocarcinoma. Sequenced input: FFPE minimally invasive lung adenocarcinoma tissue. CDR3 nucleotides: TGTGCCAGCAGCTCGCGGGGAACAGATACGCAGTATTTT. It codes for CASSSRGTDTQYF.